These 25 T cell receptor beta chains were sequenced from one sample in a study of a mutant IDH1 vaccine in newly diagnosed glioma. Time point defined: week 47, end of study. Doses comprised 300 ug of mutant IDH1 20-mer peptide each, plus topical imiquimod. What these receptors recognize is not known. Clones were read by immunoSEQ multiplex PCR, and TCRdb kept only the in-frame ones, dropping some. The data contain 40,000 to 45,000 clones, around 82% of them seen just once; the ten biggest clones take up over 15%. Source: PBMCs, taken from a glioma patient whose treatment included an IDH1 peptide vaccine. The receptors originated from a man younger than 35 with glioma. Some clones in this sample may be carry-over from other donors' samples.

This chain uses TRBV13 with TRBJ2-7; D ambiguous. The CDR3 length is 14 residues. V lost 5 bases, J lost 0 bases, and 11 bases lay in between. CDR1 and CDR2 from the germline V gene are PRHDT and FYEKMQ (reference sequence). CDR3 nucleotide sequence: TGTGCCAGCAGCCTCGGTCTAAGCTCCTACGAGCAGTACTTC. Its translation is CASSLGLSSYEQYF.

There are a few counts of this clone. V gene TRBV6-6 combines with J gene TRBJ1-1; no firm D call. V was cut by 7 bases and J by 6 bases, with 12 bases left in between. Per germline, CDR1 MNHNY and CDR2 SVGAGI (reference sequence). The CDR3 is 12 amino acids. CDR3 loop: CASTFPDPEAFF. Here the CDR3 DNA reads TGTGCCAGCACCTTCCCGGACCCTGAAGCTTTCTTT.

This chain uses TRBV29-1 with TRBJ1-1; TRBD1 aligns across 7 bases. The CDR3 covers 14 residues. V lost 6 bases and J lost 1; bases outside the gene matches: 8. Germline V lookup: CDR1 SQVTM, CDR2 ANQGSEA. The CDR3 loop is CSVSGQAANTEAFF. The CDR3 nucleotides read TGCAGCGTATCAGGACAGGCCGCGAACACTGAAGCTTTCTTT.

The rearrangement links TRBV27 to TRBJ1-1, with D possibly being TRBD1 (5 bases). The length of the CDR3 is 13 residues. Trimming removed 7 bases from V and 4 bases from J, with 13 bases in between. Germline values: CDR1 MNHEY, CDR2 SMNVEV (reference sequence). The CDR3 reads CASTLTGGTEAFF. The CDR3 DNA reads TGTGCCAGCACCCTGACGGGGGGCACTGAAGCTTTCTTT.

The genes are TRBV10-1 and TRBJ1-1; D call uncertain. V was shortened by 5 bases and J by 4 bases, with 14 bases between the two germline ends. CDR1 and CDR2 from the germline V gene are WNHNN and SYGVQD (reference sequence). The CDR3 covers 14 residues. In DNA, the CDR3 is TGCGCCAGCAGTACGGGTGAGGGCGGCACTGAAGCTTTCTTT. This encodes CASSTGEGGTEAFF.

The chain joins TRBV5-1 to TRBJ2-7; unclear D gene. The CDR3 extends over 13 amino acids. Trimming took off 4 bases at V and 2 bases at J, with 10 bases between the two ends. The germline V gene encodes CDR1 SGHRS and CDR2 YFSETQ. The CDR3 sequence: CASSTDGTYEQYF. The CDR3 coding sequence is TGCGCCAGCAGCACGGACGGAACCTACGAGCAGTACTTC.

The chain is built from TRBV5-1 and TRBJ2-7; possible D gene TRBD1, 6 bases. The V end lost 1 base, the J end lost 3 bases, and 11 bases lay between the germline ends. Germline assignment: CDR1 SGHRS and CDR2 YFSETQ. The CDR3 loop spans 14 amino acids. CDR3 sequence (DNA): TGCGCCAGCAGCTTGACTTCAGGGGTCTACGAGCAGTACTTC. Protein: CASSLTSGVYEQYF.

The chain uses TRBV7-9 and TRBJ2-6; no clear D. Germline V gives CDR1 SEHNR, CDR2 FQNEAQ (reference sequence). V lost 2 bases and J 3 bases, leaving 2 bases between the germline ends. CDR3 length: 13 amino acids. CDR3 bases: TGTGCCAGCAGCTTATTTGGGGCCAACGTCCTGACTTTC. Its translation is CASSLFGANVLTF.

V and J are TRBV6-6 and TRBJ1-5, with 7 bases lining up with TRBD1. Germline CDR1 MNHNY, CDR2 SVGAGI (reference sequence). The CDR3 runs to 14 residues. V lost 5 bases to trimming and J lost 5 bases; unmatched junction nucleotides: 6. CDR3 region: CASSRQGFDQPQHF. CDR3 DNA sequence: TGTGCCAGCAGTAGACAGGGTTTCGATCAGCCCCAGCATTTT.

In regard to this clone: A junction boundary mismatches the germline segment, possibly from a read error. The chain has TRBV20-1 and TRBJ1-1; D gene ambiguous. CDR1 and CDR2 from the germline V gene are DFQATT and SNEGSKA (reference sequence). The CDR3 sequence is 11 residues long. The CDR3 DNA reads TGCAGTGCTAGTAGGACGACTGGAGCTTTCTTT. Protein: CSASRTTGAFF.

The rearrangement links TRBV13 to TRBJ1-1; no definite D call. The CDR3 sequence is 15 residues long. Trimming took 4 bases from V and 0 from J, leaving 12 bases between them. Germline values: CDR1 PRHDT, CDR2 FYEKMQ (reference sequence). The CDR3 protein is CASSSRGRMNTEAFF. The CDR3 nucleotides are TGTGCCAGCAGCTCGAGAGGGAGGATGAACACTGAAGCTTTCTTT.

The chain recombines TRBV30 with TRBJ1-1, with D maybe TRBD1 (5 bases). This CDR3 is built from 12 residues. Germline values: CDR1 GTSNPN, CDR2 SVGIG (reference sequence). Deletions cut 2 bases from V and 11 bases from J, with 15 bases between. The CDR3 spells CAWSRDSLAAFF. In DNA, the CDR3 is TGTGCCTGGAGTCGGGACTCTTTGGCGGCTTTCTTT.

The V and J genes are TRBV6-6 and TRBJ1-4; 9 nucleotides line up with TRBD1. The V and J ends lost 6 bases and 4 bases, in that order; junction bases with no gene match: 6. This CDR3 is built from 15 residues. Germline lookup yields CDR1 MNHNY and CDR2 SVGAGI (reference sequence). CDR3 bases: TGTGCCAGCAGCTACAGGGGGCGGTTTAATGAAAAACTGTTTTTT. This gives the protein CASSYRGRFNEKLFF.

The chain links TRBV7-2 to TRBJ1-5; perhaps TRBD1 as D (6 bases). The germline V gene has CDR1 SGHTA and CDR2 FQGNSA. There are 14 residues in the CDR3. With 4 bases removed from V and 6 bases from J, the gap between germline ends came to 13 bases. CDR3 protein: CASSYLQGVQPQHF. CDR3 coding DNA: TGTGCCAGCAGCTACCTACAGGGAGTTCAGCCCCAGCATTTT.

This chain connects TRBV7-9 to TRBJ1-5; D is uncertain. Deletions cut 2 bases from V and 7 bases from J, with 6 bases between. The CDR3 has 12 residues. CDR1 and CDR2 (germline): SEHNR, FQNEAQ (reference sequence). The CDR3 loop reads CASSLLDQPQHF. CDR3 in DNA: TGTGCCAGCAGCTTACTAGACCAGCCCCAGCATTTT.

The chain is built from TRBV4-3 and TRBJ1-3; D is possibly TRBD1 (6 bases). Between the trimmed V and J ends, which lost 2 bases and 0 bases, there was a span of 8 bases. Germline V lookup: CDR1 LGHNA, CDR2 YSLEER. The CDR3 contains 15 residues. The CDR3 DNA reads TGCGCCAGCAGCCAAAGGACAGTCTCTGGAAACACCATATATTTT. It yields the protein CASSQRTVSGNTIYF.

The chain carries TRBV5-6 and TRBJ2-7; D gene ambiguous. Germline CDR1 reads SGHDT; CDR2 reads YYEEEE. Trimming took 3 bases from V and 3 from J, leaving 16 bases between them. This CDR3 is built from 15 residues. The CDR3 DNA reads TGTGCCAGCAGCTCGGATCCCAGCGATTACTACGAGCAGTACTTC. Amino acids: CASSSDPSDYYEQYF.

CDR3 residues: CASSQDQGAGGYTF. The CDR3 coding sequence is TGCGCCAGCAGCCAAGATCAGGGGGCGGGTGGCTACACCTTC. The rearrangement links TRBV4-1 to TRBJ1-2; 8 nucleotides agree with TRBD1. The junction had 4 bases not matched to a gene; V was cut back by 0 bases and J by 7 bases. CDR1 is MGHRA, CDR2 YSYEKL, per germline. CDR3 size: 14 residues.

This clone was observed a handful of times. The chain's CDR3 is CASSLTTQGFSFF. For the CDR3, the DNA is TGCGCCAGCAGCCTAACAACCCAGGGATTTAGTTTTTTT. This chain links TRBV4-1 with TRBJ1-4; TRBD1 might be the D (5 bases). The V end was cut by 4 bases, the J end by 17 bases, with 20 bases between. This CDR3 is 13 amino acids long. Germline CDR1 MGHRA, CDR2 YSYEKL.

Comments on this clone: One junction end disagrees with the germline gene, perhaps due to a read error. The gene calls are TRBV6-1 and TRBJ2-7; 11 bases map to TRBD1. The CDR3 spans 15 residues. CDR1 and CDR2 from the germline V gene are MNHNS and SASEGT. CDR3 protein: CASSEADRGPYEQYF. DNA for the CDR3: TGTGCCAGCAGCGAAGCGGACAGGGGGCCCTACGAGCAGTACTTC.

The chain recombines TRBV6-5 with TRBJ1-5; D perhaps matches TRBD1 (6 bases). Deletions cut 0 bases from V and 7 bases from J, with 13 bases between. The CDR3 totals 15 residues. CDR1 is MNHEY, CDR2 SVGAGI, per germline. The CDR3 region is CASSYSHRVEQPQHF. In DNA, the CDR3 is TGTGCCAGCAGTTACTCTCACAGGGTGGAACAGCCCCAGCATTTT.

The J gene is TRBJ1-1, the V gene TRBV5-1; D is uncertain. The germline CDR1 and CDR2 sequences are SGHRS and YFSETQ. The V end lost 0 bases, the J end lost 0 bases, and 9 bases lay between the germline ends. This CDR3 is 15 amino acids long. CDR3 amino acids: CASSLALGVNTEAFF. CDR3 bases: TGCGCCAGCAGCTTGGCACTCGGGGTGAACACTGAAGCTTTCTTT.

This clone showed up just a few times. The chain employs TRBV11-2 and TRBJ1-1; D remains ambiguous. The CDR3 is made up of 14 amino acids. Per the germline V gene, CDR1 is SGHAT and CDR2 is FQNNGV. Trimming left V 6 bases short and J 4 bases short, with 15 bases between. For the CDR3, the DNA is TGTGCCAGCAGGCCGGGCGGGTATGGCACTGAAGCTTTCTTT. Translating gives CASRPGGYGTEAFF.

The chain couples TRBV7-9 to TRBJ1-1, with D perhaps TRBD1 (6 bases). CDR3 size: 13 residues. Looked up from germline, CDR1 is SEHNR and CDR2 is FQNEAQ (reference sequence). Trimming stripped 5 bases from V and 6 bases from J, with 13 bases between. CDR3 loop: CASSLQGIPEAFF. DNA for the CDR3: TGTGCCAGCAGCCTTCAGGGGATCCCTGAAGCTTTCTTT.

This chain joins TRBV18 and TRBJ1-1; no clear D. CDR3 length: 13 residues. Per the germline V gene, CDR1 is KGHSH and CDR2 is LQKENI. V was shortened by 4 bases and J by 6 bases, with 12 bases between the two germline ends. The chain's CDR3 is CASSRTGSAEAFF. CDR3 DNA sequence: TGTGCCAGCTCACGCACCGGTAGCGCTGAAGCTTTCTTT.